A single sample gave rise to the 9 T cell receptor beta chains below, sequenced in a study of blood T cell repertoires in COVID-19. The data were produced by immunoSEQ multiplex PCR, yet TCRdb's version contains in-frame clones alone and is incomplete. The table records 81,000 or so clones, approximately 85% of them present only once. Material for sequencing was peripheral blood. The receptors here all came from a man between 45 and 60 years old with active COVID-19.

This chain uses TRBV30 with TRBJ2-7; D unresolved. This CDR3 is 11 amino acids long. With 4 bases removed from V and 3 bases from J, the gap between germline ends came to 7 bases. CDR1 GTSNPN and CDR2 SVGIG come from the germline V gene (reference sequence). CDR3 coding DNA: TGTGCCTGGACAGAGCGCTACGAGCAGTACTTC. Protein sequence: CAWTERYEQYF.

This clone was picked up a small number of times. The V call is TRBV7-8, the J call TRBJ1-2; 8 bases map to TRBD1. Germline assignment: CDR1 SGHVS and CDR2 FQNEAQ. This CDR3 region has 16 residues. Trimming took 5 bases from V and 0 from J; bases not matched to a gene: 8. CDR3 region: CASSPFRTGTNYGYTF. CDR3 in DNA: TGTGCCAGCAGCCCCTTCCGGACAGGGACTAACTATGGCTACACCTTC. The variable domain in full, completed from reference TRBV7-8 and TRBJ1-2, reads GAGVSQSPRYKVAKRGQDVALRCDPISGHVSLFWYQQALGQGPEFLTYFQNEAQLDKSGLPSDRFFAERPEGSVSTLKIQRTQQEDSAVYLCASSPFRTGTNYGYTFGSGTRLTVV.

Written as DNA, the CDR3 is TGCGCCAGCAGCTCGGGCATGGCAGGGGCTGGAAACACCATATATTTT. This encodes CASSSGMAGAGNTIYF. This chain uses TRBV5-1 with TRBJ1-3, with a weak D call TRBD1 (6 bases). Germline lookup yields CDR1 SGHRS and CDR2 YFSETQ. CDR3 size: 16 residues. Between the trimmed V and J ends, which lost 3 bases and 2 bases, there was a span of 15 bases.

V is TRBV5-1 and J is TRBJ1-3; D unclear. From germline, CDR1 is SGHRS and CDR2 YFSETQ. Trimming took off 0 bases at V and 0 bases at J, with 4 bases between the two ends. This CDR3 has 14 amino acids. The CDR3 spells CASSLGLSGNTIYF. The CDR3, as DNA: TGCGCCAGCAGCTTGGGTCTCTCTGGAAACACCATATATTTT.

V usage is TRBV5-1 and J usage is TRBJ1-3; D remains unclear. CDR3 length: 14 residues. Looked up from germline, CDR1 is SGHRS and CDR2 is YFSETQ. V lost 0 bases to trimming and J lost 2 bases, with 6 bases between them. For the CDR3, the DNA is TGCGCCAGCAGCTTGGGAGGAGCTGGAAACACCATATATTTT. The encoded protein is CASSLGGAGNTIYF.

This sequence joins TRBV28 and TRBJ2-5; possible D gene TRBD1, 5 bases. The CDR3 extends over 15 amino acids. V dropped 8 bases and J dropped 1 base, with 17 bases sitting between them. Germline loops: CDR1 MDHEN, CDR2 SYDVKM. The CDR3 here is CASARVNPGQETQYF. The CDR3 bases are TGTGCCAGCGCCAGGGTTAACCCCGGCCAAGAGACCCAGTACTTC.

This clone was found once. V is TRBV7-2 and J is TRBJ1-4; unclear D gene. Per germline, CDR1 SGHTA and CDR2 FQGNSA. Trimming removed 1 base from V and 8 bases from J, with 5 bases in between. The CDR3 has 12 amino acids. The CDR3 loop is CASSLVGEKLFF. The CDR3 coding sequence is TGTGCCAGCAGCTTAGTGGGCGAAAAACTGTTTTTT. Using reference TRBV7-2 and TRBJ1-4 for the parts outside the CDR3, the full variable domain is GAGVSQSPSNKVTEKGKDVELRCDPISGHTALYWYRQSLGQGLEFLIYFQGNSAPDKSGLPSDRFSAERTGGSVSTLTIQRTQQEDSAVYLCASSLVGEKLFFGSGTQLSVL.

The V gene is TRBV7-2, the J gene TRBJ2-5; D is unclear. Looked up from germline, CDR1 is SGHTA and CDR2 is FQGNSA. The CDR3 is 14 amino acids. V lost 1 base, J lost 2 bases, and 8 bases lay in between. The CDR3 DNA sequence: TGTGCCAGCAGCTTAGGATTAGATCAAGAGACCCAGTACTTC. It specifies CASSLGLDQETQYF.

The chain combines TRBV7-3 with TRBJ1-2; possible D gene TRBD1, 5 bases. Germline CDR1 reads SGHTA; CDR2 reads FQGTGA. The CDR3 is made up of 15 amino acids. Between the trimmed V and J ends, which lost 1 base and 7 bases, there was a span of 16 bases. The CDR3 DNA reads as TGTGCCAGCAGCTTAAAGGCGGGGGTCGGATCTGGCTACACCTTC. As protein: CASSLKAGVGSGYTF.